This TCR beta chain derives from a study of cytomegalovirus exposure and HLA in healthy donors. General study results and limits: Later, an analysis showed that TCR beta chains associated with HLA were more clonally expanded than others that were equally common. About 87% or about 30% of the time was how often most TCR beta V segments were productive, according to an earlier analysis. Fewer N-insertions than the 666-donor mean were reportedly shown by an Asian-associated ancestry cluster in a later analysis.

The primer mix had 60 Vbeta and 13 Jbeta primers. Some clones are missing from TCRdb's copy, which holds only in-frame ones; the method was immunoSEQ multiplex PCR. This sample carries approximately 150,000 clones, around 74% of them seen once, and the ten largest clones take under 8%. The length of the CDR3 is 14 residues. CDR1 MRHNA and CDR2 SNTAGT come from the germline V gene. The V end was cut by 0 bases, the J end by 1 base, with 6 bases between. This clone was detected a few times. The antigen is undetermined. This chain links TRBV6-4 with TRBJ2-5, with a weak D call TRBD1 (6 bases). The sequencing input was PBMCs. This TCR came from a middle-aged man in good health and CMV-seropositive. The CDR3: CASSDSGGQETQYF. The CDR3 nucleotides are TGTGCCAGCAGTGACTCAGGGGGCCAAGAGACCCAGTACTTC.